The present TCR beta chain was sequenced within a study of identical twins. Broader study findings: Out-of-frame beta chain sequences displayed weaker excess sharing between twins. Conclusions were based on cross-sectional statistical analysis, without following the same donors.

This CDR3 comprises 19 residues. CDR1 is SSHAT and CDR2 is FNYEAQ in the germline V gene (reference sequence). All donors comprised healthy Caucasians. This clonotype came up a few times. The target antigen is unknown. At one boundary the junction diverges from the germline segment, which might be a read error. Template switching created a universal primer site, and the cDNA included unique molecular identifiers. TCRdb reprocessed the 5' RACE reads via MiXCR and lists one record per CDR3 protein. Here the sample spans around 250,000 distinct CDR3 sequences, around 8% being singletons. These records were also assigned to another study, of yellow fever vaccine responses in identical twins.

The material sequenced was CD8+ T cells sorted from blood. This TCR came from a woman younger than 35 in good health. The chain carries TRBV7-7 and TRBJ1-6; TRBD1 matches at 12 bases. CDR3 amino acids: CASSCGFRDRGPLNSPLHF. The CDR3 DNA reads TGTGCTAGCAGCTGTGGATTCCGGGACAGGGGGCCTTTGAATTCACCCCTCCACTTT.